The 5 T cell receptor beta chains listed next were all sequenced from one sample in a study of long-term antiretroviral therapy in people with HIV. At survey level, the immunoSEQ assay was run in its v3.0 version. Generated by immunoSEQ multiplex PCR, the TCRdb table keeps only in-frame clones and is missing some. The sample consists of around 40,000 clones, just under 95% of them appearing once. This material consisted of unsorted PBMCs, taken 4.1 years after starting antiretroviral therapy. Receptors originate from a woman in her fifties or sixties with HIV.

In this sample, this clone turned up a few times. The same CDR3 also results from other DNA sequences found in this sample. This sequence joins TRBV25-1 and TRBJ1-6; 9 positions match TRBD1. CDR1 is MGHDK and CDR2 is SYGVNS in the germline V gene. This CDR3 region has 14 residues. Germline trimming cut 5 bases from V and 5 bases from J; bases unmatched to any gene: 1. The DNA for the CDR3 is TGTGCCAGCAGTTGGGACAGGGATAATTCACCCCTCCACTTT. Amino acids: CASSWDRDNSPLHF.

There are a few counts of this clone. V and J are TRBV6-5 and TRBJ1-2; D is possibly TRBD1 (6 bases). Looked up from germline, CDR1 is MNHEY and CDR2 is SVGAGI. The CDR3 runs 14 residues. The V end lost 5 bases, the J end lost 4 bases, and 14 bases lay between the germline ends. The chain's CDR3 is CASSPTDSLYGYTF. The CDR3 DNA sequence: TGTGCCAGCAGTCCCACGGACAGCCTCTATGGCTACACCTTC.

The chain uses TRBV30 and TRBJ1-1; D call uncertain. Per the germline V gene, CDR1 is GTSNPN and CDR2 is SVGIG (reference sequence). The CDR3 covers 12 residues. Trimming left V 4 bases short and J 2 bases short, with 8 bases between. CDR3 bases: TGTGCCTGGACCAGACTAAACACTGAAGCTTTCTTT. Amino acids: CAWTRLNTEAFF.

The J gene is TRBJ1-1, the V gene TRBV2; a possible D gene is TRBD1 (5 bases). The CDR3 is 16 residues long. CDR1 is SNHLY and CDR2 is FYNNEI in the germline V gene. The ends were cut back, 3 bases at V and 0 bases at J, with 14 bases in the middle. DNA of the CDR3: TGTGCCAGCAGTGAGGTTTCGGCAGGGCTGAACACTGAAGCTTTCTTT. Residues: CASSEVSAGLNTEAFF.

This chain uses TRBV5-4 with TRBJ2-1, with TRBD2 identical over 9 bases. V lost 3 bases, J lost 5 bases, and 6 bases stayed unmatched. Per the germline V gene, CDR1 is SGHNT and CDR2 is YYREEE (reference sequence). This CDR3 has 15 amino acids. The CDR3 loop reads CASSSGASGDNEQFF. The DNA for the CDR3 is TGTGCCAGCAGCTCGGGGGCTAGCGGGGACAATGAGCAGTTCTTC.